The 4 T cell receptor beta chains given below trace back to one sample, sequenced in a study of identical twins. TCRdb re-called the 5' RACE reads with MiXCR, one entry per CDR3 protein. This sample has approximately 1.8 million distinct CDR3 sequences, with roughly a third found just once. The sequenced material came from cord blood. Receptor source: a newborn girl in good health.

The chain links TRBV6-1 to TRBJ2-3; possibly TRBD1 for D (5 bases). The CDR3 is made up of 14 amino acids. V shed 6 bases and J shed 6 bases, with 16 bases lying between them. Germline V gives CDR1 MNHNS, CDR2 SASEGT. The chain's CDR3 is CASRAGSLRDTQYF. The CDR3 DNA follows: TGTGCCAGCAGGGCAGGGTCCCTCCGGGATACGCAGTATTTT.

Comment on this clonotype: This sequence may be a read error, since a much larger clone differs from it by one base. The rearrangement joins TRBV6-6 to TRBJ2-3, with 8 bases fitting TRBD1. This CDR3 is built from 13 residues. V shed 6 bases, J shed 5 bases, and the junction held 4 bases outside the gene matches. The germline gives CDR1 MNHNY, CDR2 SVGAGI (reference sequence). This CDR3 reads CASSRDRRDTQYF. The CDR3 nucleotides are TGTGCCAGCAGCCGGGACAGGAGAGATACGCAGTATTTT.

J is TRBJ1-1 and V is TRBV12-3 or TRBV12-4, with no clear D. V lost 7 bases, J lost 2 bases, and 11 bases lay in between. The CDR3 is 13 amino acids. This CDR3 is CASTSRTNTEAFF. The CDR3 DNA sequence: TGTGCCAGCACCTCGCGGACTAACACTGAAGCTTTCTTT.

The rearrangement joins TRBV21-1 to TRBJ2-7; the table's TRBD2 call for D was not verified on the DNA. TRBV21-1 is noted as a pseudogene. CDR3 length: 16 residues. The CDR3 region has the DNA TGTGCCAGCAGCAAAATTCTATGGGTAGCGAGAGACGAGCAGTACTTC. Translated, it gives CASSKILWVARDEQYF.